A selection of T cell receptor beta chains follows, all from one sample in a study of T cell responses to AZD1222 COVID-19 vaccine. The repertoire was sequenced with immunoSEQ multiplex PCR; TCRdb's copy has only in-frame clones and lacks some. The table has about 100,000 clones, around 84% seen once. The sample here was peripheral blood, taken on day 0 of AZD1222 vaccination. Every receptor here comes from an adult in good health. CDR3s include the opening cysteine and the closing phenylalanine or tryptophan. Each record gives: clone size, J gene, V gene, D gene, CDR3 protein, CDR3 DNA. The D gene is left open where the match is weak. The size of a clone is reported for some rows only, either as once, few or many, or as a class for expanded clones.

clone_size: .
j_call: TRBJ2-7
v_call: TRBV3-1/TRBV3-2
d_call: TRBD1
cdr3_aa: CASSQVGTGHYEQYF
cdr3_nt: TGTGCCAGCAGCCAAGTCGGGACAGGGCACTACGAGCAGTACTTC

clone_size: .
j_call: TRBJ1-3
v_call: TRBV3-1/TRBV3-2
d_call: .
cdr3_aa: CASSRGRVPATGNTIYF
cdr3_nt: TGTGCCAGCAGCCGTGGCAGGGTTCCCGCCACTGGAAACACCATATATTTT

clone_size: .
j_call: TRBJ1-2
v_call: TRBV6-5
d_call: .
cdr3_aa: CASRVVYGYTF
cdr3_nt: TGTGCCAGCAGGGTCGTCTATGGCTACACCTTC

clone_size: .
j_call: TRBJ1-2
v_call: TRBV18
d_call: .
cdr3_aa: CASSPPGAYGYTF
cdr3_nt: TGTGCCAGCTCACCACCAGGAGCCTATGGCTACACCTTC

clone_size: once
j_call: TRBJ1-5
v_call: TRBV5-3
d_call: .
cdr3_aa: CARSLKSGHNQPQHF
cdr3_nt: TGTGCCAGAAGCTTGAAGTCAGGCCACAATCAGCCCCAGCATTTT

clone_size: .
j_call: TRBJ2-3
v_call: TRBV2
d_call: TRBD2
cdr3_aa: CASRGLAGPRPDTQYF
cdr3_nt: TGTGCCAGCAGGGGACTAGCGGGACCTCGCCCAGATACGCAGTATTTT

clone_size: .
j_call: TRBJ2-2
v_call: TRBV19
d_call: TRBD1
cdr3_aa: CASTDRPNTGELFF
cdr3_nt: TGTGCCAGTACGGACAGGCCGAACACCGGGGAGCTGTTTTTT

clone_size: .
j_call: TRBJ1-2
v_call: TRBV28
d_call: .
cdr3_aa: CASTGPNYGYTF
cdr3_nt: TGTGCCAGCACGGGGCCAAACTATGGCTACACCTTC

clone_size: .
j_call: TRBJ1-1
v_call: TRBV6-5
d_call: TRBD1
cdr3_aa: CASRMDRGQNTEAFF
cdr3_nt: TGTGCCAGCAGAATGGACAGGGGACAGAACACTGAAGCTTTCTTT

clone_size: .
j_call: TRBJ1-1
v_call: TRBV2
d_call: .
cdr3_aa: CASRIEVPEAFF
cdr3_nt: TGTGCCAGCAGGATAGAGGTACCTGAAGCTTTCTTT

clone_size: .
j_call: TRBJ2-1
v_call: TRBV5-5
d_call: .
cdr3_aa: CASSLDPSGDEQFF
cdr3_nt: TGTGCCAGCAGCTTGGACCCCTCAGGCGATGAGCAGTTCTTC

clone_size: .
j_call: TRBJ2-7
v_call: TRBV6-5
d_call: .
cdr3_aa: CASRRGGREPYEQYF
cdr3_nt: TGTGCCAGCAGGAGAGGGGGGCGGGAGCCCTACGAGCAGTACTTC

clone_size: .
j_call: TRBJ2-3
v_call: TRBV5-6
d_call: .
cdr3_aa: CASSPVGGMRGDTQYF
cdr3_nt: TGTGCCAGCAGCCCGGTGGGCGGGATGCGCGGGGATACGCAGTATTTT

clone_size: .
j_call: TRBJ2-3
v_call: TRBV29-1
d_call: .
cdr3_aa: CSGGGTDTQYF
cdr3_nt: TGCAGCGGGGGGGGCACAGATACGCAGTATTTT

clone_size: .
j_call: TRBJ2-5
v_call: TRBV28
d_call: .
cdr3_aa: CASSRSGSEETQYF
cdr3_nt: TGTGCCAGCAGTCGATCCGGGTCGGAAGAGACCCAGTACTTC

clone_size: .
j_call: TRBJ1-6
v_call: TRBV28
d_call: TRBD1
cdr3_aa: CASSFPIFRTGTGGSPLHF
cdr3_nt: TGTGCCAGCAGTTTTCCCATCTTCCGCACCGGGACAGGGGGATCACCCCTCCACTTT

clone_size: .
j_call: TRBJ2-7
v_call: TRBV28
d_call: .
cdr3_aa: CASSFAAENPSYEQYF
cdr3_nt: TGTGCCAGCAGTTTCGCGGCTGAAAATCCCTCCTACGAGCAGTACTTC

clone_size: .
j_call: TRBJ1-2
v_call: TRBV12-5
d_call: TRBD1
cdr3_aa: CASGLTGGYGYTF
cdr3_nt: TGTGCTAGTGGTTTGACAGGGGGTTATGGCTACACCTTC

clone_size: .
j_call: TRBJ2-7
v_call: TRBV5-5
d_call: .
cdr3_aa: CASSLGLAPGEQYF
cdr3_nt: TGTGCCAGCAGCTTGGGGCTAGCACCTGGGGAGCAGTACTTC

clone_size: .
j_call: TRBJ1-1
v_call: TRBV3-1/TRBV3-2
d_call: .
cdr3_aa: CASSQVSQDEAFF
cdr3_nt: TGTGCCAGCAGCCAAGTGTCGCAGGATGAAGCTTTCTTT

clone_size: few
j_call: TRBJ2-7
v_call: TRBV11-2
d_call: .
cdr3_aa: CASSLETGQYEQYF
cdr3_nt: TGTGCCAGCAGCTTAGAGACAGGACAATACGAGCAGTACTTC

clone_size: once
j_call: TRBJ2-6
v_call: TRBV2
d_call: .
cdr3_aa: CASSEFVSGANVLTF
cdr3_nt: TGTGCCAGCAGTGAATTTGTCTCTGGGGCCAACGTCCTGACTTTC

clone_size: few
j_call: TRBJ2-1
v_call: TRBV11-2
d_call: TRBD2
cdr3_aa: CASSYRREGPYNEQFF
cdr3_nt: TGTGCCAGCAGCTACAGGCGGGAGGGCCCCTACAATGAGCAGTTCTTC

clone_size: .
j_call: TRBJ1-5
v_call: TRBV5-6
d_call: .
cdr3_aa: CASSSAGLLNQPQHF
cdr3_nt: TGTGCCAGCAGCTCGGCGGGACTCCTCAATCAGCCCCAGCATTTT

clone_size: .
j_call: TRBJ1-3
v_call: TRBV28
d_call: .
cdr3_aa: CASSSGQVYSGNTIYF
cdr3_nt: TGTGCCAGCAGTTCGGGTCAGGTTTACTCTGGAAACACCATATATTTT

clone_size: .
j_call: TRBJ2-2
v_call: TRBV7-2
d_call: .
cdr3_aa: CASSRTEGGELFF
cdr3_nt: TGTGCCAGCAGCCGGACGGAGGGGGGGGAGCTGTTTTTT

clone_size: few
j_call: TRBJ1-6
v_call: TRBV9
d_call: TRBD1
cdr3_aa: CASSVDPGGDSPLHF
cdr3_nt: TGTGCCAGCAGCGTAGACCCAGGGGGCGACTCACCCCTCCACTTT

clone_size: .
j_call: TRBJ2-5
v_call: TRBV5-1
d_call: TRBD2
cdr3_aa: CASSSGLAGGLQETQYF
cdr3_nt: TGCGCCAGCAGCTCAGGACTAGCGGGAGGGCTCCAAGAGACCCAGTACTTC

clone_size: .
j_call: TRBJ1-5
v_call: TRBV6-1
d_call: TRBD1
cdr3_aa: CASSEEGQAKNQPQHF
cdr3_nt: TGTGCCAGCAGTGAAGAGGGACAGGCAAAAAATCAGCCCCAGCATTTT

clone_size: few
j_call: TRBJ1-5
v_call: TRBV19
d_call: .
cdr3_aa: CASSPRTGNQPQHF
cdr3_nt: TGTGCCAGTAGTCCCCGGACAGGCAATCAGCCCCAGCATTTT

clone_size: .
j_call: TRBJ1-5
v_call: TRBV30
d_call: .
cdr3_aa: CAWSNSNQPQHF
cdr3_nt: TGTGCCTGGAGTAACAGCAATCAGCCCCAGCATTTT

clone_size: .
j_call: TRBJ1-6
v_call: TRBV19
d_call: .
cdr3_aa: CASSQGSTPLHF
cdr3_nt: TGTGCCAGTAGTCAGGGCAGCACACCCCTCCACTTT

clone_size: .
j_call: TRBJ2-7
v_call: TRBV2
d_call: .
cdr3_aa: CASMGQGAAGGQYF
cdr3_nt: TGTGCCAGCATGGGACAGGGTGCGGCGGGGGGGCAGTACTTC

clone_size: .
j_call: TRBJ2-1
v_call: TRBV7-2
d_call: .
cdr3_aa: CASRRYNEQFF
cdr3_nt: TGTGCCAGCAGGCGCTACAATGAGCAGTTCTTC

clone_size: .
j_call: TRBJ2-5
v_call: TRBV4-3
d_call: TRBD2
cdr3_aa: CASSLSGRAGETQYF
cdr3_nt: TGCGCCAGCAGCCTCAGCGGGAGGGCCGGAGAGACCCAGTACTTC

clone_size: .
j_call: TRBJ2-3
v_call: TRBV5-6
d_call: TRBD1
cdr3_aa: CASSFTWDRGSTDTQYF
cdr3_nt: TGTGCCAGCAGCTTCACCTGGGACAGGGGATCCACAGATACGCAGTATTTT

clone_size: .
j_call: TRBJ1-4
v_call: TRBV5-8
d_call: .
cdr3_aa: CASSLGGRANEKLFF
cdr3_nt: TGTGCCAGCAGCTTGGGAGGACGGGCTAATGAAAAACTGTTTTTT

clone_size: once
j_call: TRBJ2-7
v_call: TRBV6-5
d_call: .
cdr3_aa: CASNRTQGYEQYF
cdr3_nt: TGTGCCAGCAACCGCACCCAGGGTTACGAGCAGTACTTC

clone_size: .
j_call: TRBJ1-5
v_call: TRBV6-6
d_call: .
cdr3_aa: CASSYEGGTSNQPQHF
cdr3_nt: TGTGCCAGCAGTTACGAGGGGGGCACTAGCAATCAGCCCCAGCATTTT

clone_size: .
j_call: TRBJ2-2
v_call: TRBV30
d_call: TRBD2
cdr3_aa: CAFTPTLAGGPHGELFF
cdr3_nt: TGTGCCTTCACACCGACCCTAGCGGGAGGGCCCCACGGGGAGCTGTTTTTT

clone_size: .
j_call: TRBJ1-2
v_call: TRBV29-1
d_call: TRBD1
cdr3_aa: CSDGGQGGGYTF
cdr3_nt: TGCAGCGACGGCGGACAGGGCGGTGGCTACACCTTC

clone_size: .
j_call: TRBJ2-3
v_call: TRBV5-6
d_call: .
cdr3_aa: CASSPAGQVPRSTDTQYF
cdr3_nt: TGTGCCAGCAGCCCCGCGGGGCAGGTTCCCCGAAGCACAGATACGCAGTATTTT